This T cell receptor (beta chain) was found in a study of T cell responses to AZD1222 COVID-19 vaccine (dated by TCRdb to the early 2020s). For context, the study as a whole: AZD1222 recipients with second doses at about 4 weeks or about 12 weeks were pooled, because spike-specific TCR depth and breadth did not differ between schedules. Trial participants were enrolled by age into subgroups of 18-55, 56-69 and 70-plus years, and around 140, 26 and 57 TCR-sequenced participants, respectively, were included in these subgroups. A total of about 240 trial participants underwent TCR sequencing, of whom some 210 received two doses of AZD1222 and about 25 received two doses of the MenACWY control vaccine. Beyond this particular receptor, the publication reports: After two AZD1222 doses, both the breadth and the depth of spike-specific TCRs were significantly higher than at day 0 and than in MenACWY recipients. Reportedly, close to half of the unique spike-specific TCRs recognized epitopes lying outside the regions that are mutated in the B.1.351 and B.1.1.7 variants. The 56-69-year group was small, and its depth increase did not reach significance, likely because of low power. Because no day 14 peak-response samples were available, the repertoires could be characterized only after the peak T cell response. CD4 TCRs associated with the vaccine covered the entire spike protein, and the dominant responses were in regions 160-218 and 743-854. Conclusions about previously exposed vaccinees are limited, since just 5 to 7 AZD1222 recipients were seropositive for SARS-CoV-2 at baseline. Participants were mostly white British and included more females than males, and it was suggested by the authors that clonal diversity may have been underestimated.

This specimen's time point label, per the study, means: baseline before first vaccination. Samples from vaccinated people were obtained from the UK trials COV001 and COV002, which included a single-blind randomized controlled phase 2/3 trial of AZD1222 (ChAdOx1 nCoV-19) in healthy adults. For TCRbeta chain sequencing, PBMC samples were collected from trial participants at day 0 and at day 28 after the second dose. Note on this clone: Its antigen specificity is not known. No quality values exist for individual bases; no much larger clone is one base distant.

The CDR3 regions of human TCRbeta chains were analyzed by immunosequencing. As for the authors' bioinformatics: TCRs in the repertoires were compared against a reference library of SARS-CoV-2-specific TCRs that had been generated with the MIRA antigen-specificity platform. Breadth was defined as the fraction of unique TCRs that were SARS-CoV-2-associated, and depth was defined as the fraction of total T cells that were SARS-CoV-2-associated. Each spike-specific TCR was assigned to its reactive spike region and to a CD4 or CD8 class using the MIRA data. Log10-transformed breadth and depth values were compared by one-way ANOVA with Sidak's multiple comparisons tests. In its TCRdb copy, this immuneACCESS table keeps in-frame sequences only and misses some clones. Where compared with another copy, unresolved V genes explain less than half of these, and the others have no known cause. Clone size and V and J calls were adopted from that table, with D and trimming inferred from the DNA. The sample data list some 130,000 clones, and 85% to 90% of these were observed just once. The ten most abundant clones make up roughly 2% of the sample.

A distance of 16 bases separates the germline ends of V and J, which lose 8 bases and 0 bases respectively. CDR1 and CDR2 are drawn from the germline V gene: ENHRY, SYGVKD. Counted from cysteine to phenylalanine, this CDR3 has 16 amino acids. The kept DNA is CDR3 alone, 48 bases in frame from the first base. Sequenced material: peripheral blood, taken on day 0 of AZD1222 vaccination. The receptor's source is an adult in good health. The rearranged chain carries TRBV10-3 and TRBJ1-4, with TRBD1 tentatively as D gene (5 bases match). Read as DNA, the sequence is TGTGCCATCGGGGACGGAAGTTTGACAACTAATGAAAAACTGTTTTTT. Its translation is CAIGDGSLTTNEKLFF.